The source of this T cell receptor beta chain is a study of glioma-infiltrating T cells after dendritic cell vaccination. Study-level findings and limits: Longer survival after dendritic cell vaccination followed higher pretreatment TIL content.

Worth noting for this clone: What it recognizes is unknown.

TCRdb's copy holds only in-frame clones and misses some; the assay was immunoSEQ multiplex PCR. The profile shows about 92,000 clones, under 90% of them singletons. Germline V CDR1 and CDR2: SGHNT, YYREEE (reference sequence). Trimming shortened V by 5 bases and J by 5 bases, and 15 bases separated the two germline ends. There are 14 residues in the CDR3. The clonotype originates from a human donor with glioblastoma. The chain has TRBV5-4 and TRBJ2-3, with D perhaps TRBD1 (6 bases). Specimen: blood, collected before dendritic cell vaccination. Written as DNA, the CDR3 is TGTGCCAGCAGGAGACAGGACCGTGTAGATACGCAGTATTTT. It encodes CASRRQDRVDTQYF.